The next 14 T cell receptor beta chains were all read from a single sample in a study of T cell repertoires in cytomegalovirus infection. TCRdb redid the calling of the reads with MiXCR, one entry per CDR3 protein. The data hold nearly 650,000 distinct CDR3 sequences, with 20% to 30% observed a single time. Sequencing input: CD8+ T cells from PBMCs. These receptors all stem from a human donor in good health (CMV status not recorded). Some clones in this sample may be carry-over from other donors' samples.

Many counts were recorded for this clonotype. The chain couples TRBV7-2 to TRBJ2-2; D tentatively reads TRBD1 or TRBD2 (5 bases each). Trimming pared 5 bases from V and 2 bases from J, leaving 15 bases between. CDR1 is SGHTA, CDR2 FQGNSA, per germline. This CDR3 comprises 16 residues. CDR3 loop: CASSRPRELNTGELFF. CDR3 bases: TGTGCCAGCAGCCGACCCAGGGAGTTAAACACCGGGGAGCTGTTTTTT.

This clonotype has just a few counts. The rearrangement uses TRBV28 and TRBJ2-2; the D gene is possibly TRBD1 (7 bases). Per the germline V gene, CDR1 is MDHEN and CDR2 is SYDVKM. The CDR3 totals 17 residues. V lost 6 bases to trimming and J lost 0 bases, with 17 bases between them. The CDR3 DNA follows: TGTGCCAGCAGAATTCCAGGGGGGTGGTCGAACACCGGGGAGCTGTTTTTT. This encodes CASRIPGGWSNTGELFF.

This clonotype was seen a few times. V gene TRBV4-2 combines with J gene TRBJ2-4; TRBD2 agrees at 13 bases. V dropped 4 bases and J dropped 0; count of bases not matched to a gene: 6. The CDR3 contains 18 residues. CDR1 and CDR2 (germline): LGHNA, YNFKEQ. DNA for the CDR3: TGTGCCAGCAGCCCCATGACTAGCGGGGGGCTAGCCAAAAACATTCAGTACTTC. Encoded protein: CASSPMTSGGLAKNIQYF.

This clonotype appeared a few times. The J gene is TRBJ2-5, the V gene TRBV2; D possibly corresponds to TRBD1 (6 bases). Germline values: CDR1 SNHLY, CDR2 FYNNEI. CDR3 length: 17 residues. The V end lost 4 bases, the J end lost 0 bases, and 18 bases lay between the germline ends. DNA for the CDR3: TGTGCCAGCAGTGTTTCCCCACGACAGGCGTACCAAGAGACCCAGTACTTC. Translated, it gives CASSVSPRQAYQETQYF.

This clonotype was seen ten or more times. This chain connects TRBV29-1 to TRBJ2-1; D gene uncertain. Trimming took off 4 bases at V and 3 bases at J, with 16 bases between the two ends. Germline lookup yields CDR1 SQVTM and CDR2 ANQGSEA. The CDR3 runs 15 residues. The CDR3 spells CSVVPKGLVYNEQFF. The CDR3 nucleotides are TGCAGCGTTGTCCCGAAGGGTCTGGTCTACAATGAGCAGTTCTTC.

A remark on this clonotype: A junction boundary mismatches the germline segment, possibly from a read error. The J gene is TRBJ1-4, the V gene TRBV7-9; TRBD1 might be the D (5 bases). Looked up from germline, CDR1 is SEHNR and CDR2 is FQNEAQ (reference sequence). The CDR3 length is 13 residues. CDR3 region: CAGSLPGRLLLFF. The CDR3 DNA follows: TGTGCCGGCAGCTTACCGGGACGCCTTCTCCTGTTTTTT.

The chain couples TRBV28 to TRBJ1-1; 12 bases align to TRBD1. V was pared by 0 bases and J by 1 base, with 3 bases of the junction left unmatched. The germline V gene encodes CDR1 MDHEN and CDR2 SYDVKM. This CDR3 has 17 amino acids. The CDR3 DNA reads TGTGCCAGCAGTTTATGGGGACAGGGGGCTGGGAACACTGAAGCTTTCTTT. The encoded protein is CASSLWGQGAGNTEAFF.

In the case of this clonotype: Since a much larger clone is just one base distant, this may be a read error. The rearrangement joins TRBV11-1 to TRBJ2-2, with D perhaps assigned TRBD1 or TRBD2 (5 bases each). The CDR3 runs to 18 residues. Per the germline V gene, CDR1 is SGHAT and CDR2 is FQDESV (reference sequence). Trimming left V 2 bases short and J 7 bases short, with 23 bases between. CDR3 sequence: CASSLWSPEGTNGGELFF. In DNA form, the CDR3 reads TGTGCCAGCAGCTTATGGTCCCCCGAGGGGACCAACGGCGGGGAGCTGTTTTTT.

This clonotype was counted ten times or more. V is TRBV7-8 and J is TRBJ2-5, with TRBD1 as a possible D gene (6 bases). Per the germline V gene, CDR1 is SGHVS and CDR2 is FQNEAQ. Trimming stripped 4 bases from V and 5 bases from J, with 14 bases between. This CDR3 spans 14 amino acids. The CDR3 DNA reads as TGTGCCAGCAGCTGGAGTCACGGACAGGAGACCCAGTACTTC. Amino acids: CASSWSHGQETQYF.

This clonotype was seen ten or more times. The chain is built from TRBV7-2 and TRBJ1-1; 8 nucleotides agree with TRBD1. V shed 0 bases, J shed 5 bases, and the junction held 5 bases outside the gene matches. The CDR3 has 15 residues. Germline loops: CDR1 SGHTA, CDR2 FQGNSA. DNA of the CDR3: TGTGCCAGCAGCTTAGCTCAGGGGGCAAGAACTGAAGCTTTCTTT. This codes for CASSLAQGARTEAFF.

This clonotype appeared a few times. This chain connects TRBV20-1 to TRBJ2-1; 8 bases match TRBD2. The CDR3 has 14 residues. V was pared by 0 bases and J by 6 bases, with 4 bases of the junction left unmatched. CDR1 and CDR2 from the germline V gene are DFQATT and SNEGSKA (reference sequence). CDR3 loop: CSARDSLAANEQFF. The CDR3 coding sequence is TGCAGTGCTAGAGATTCACTAGCGGCCAATGAGCAGTTCTTC.

Comment on this clonotype: At one boundary the junction diverges from the germline segment, which might be a read error. The chain joins TRBV6-2 or TRBV6-3 to TRBJ2-5; D is undetermined. This CDR3 contains 11 residues. The germline V gene encodes CDR1 MNHEY and CDR2 SVGEGT. Written as DNA, the CDR3 is TGTGTCAGCATCCTTGGAGAGACCCAGTACTTC. Its translation is CVSILGETQYF.

This clonotype turned up a few times. J is TRBJ1-2 and V is TRBV20-1; D is undetermined. Germline V lookup: CDR1 DFQATT, CDR2 SNEGSKA (reference sequence). The CDR3 has 11 residues. V gave up 5 bases and J gave up 3 bases, with 7 bases separating them. CDR3 protein: CSAPGYYGYTF. In DNA, the CDR3 is TGCAGTGCTCCAGGTTACTATGGCTACACCTTC.

The rearrangement links TRBV29-1 to TRBJ2-3, with a possible D match to TRBD1 (5 bases). CDR3 size: 19 residues. Germline V gives CDR1 SQVTM, CDR2 ANQGSEA. V lost 0 bases, J lost 2 bases, and 24 bases lay in between. This chain's CDR3 is CSVEDLKGNLPGPTDTQYF. The CDR3 coding sequence is TGCAGCGTTGAAGATCTAAAGGGGAACCTCCCCGGTCCCACAGATACGCAGTATTTT.